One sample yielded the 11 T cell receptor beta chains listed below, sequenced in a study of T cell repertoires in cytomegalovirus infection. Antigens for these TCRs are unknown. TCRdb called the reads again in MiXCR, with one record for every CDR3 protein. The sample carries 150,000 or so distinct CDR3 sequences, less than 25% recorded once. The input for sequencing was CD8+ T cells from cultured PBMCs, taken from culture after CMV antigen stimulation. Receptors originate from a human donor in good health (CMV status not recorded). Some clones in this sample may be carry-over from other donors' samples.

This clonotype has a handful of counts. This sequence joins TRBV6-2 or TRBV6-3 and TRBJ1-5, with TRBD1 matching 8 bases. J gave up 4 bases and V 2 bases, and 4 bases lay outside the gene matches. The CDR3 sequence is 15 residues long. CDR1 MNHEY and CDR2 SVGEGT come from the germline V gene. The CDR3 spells CASSYGTGINQPQHF. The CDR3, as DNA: TGTGCCAGCAGTTACGGGACAGGAATAAATCAGCCCCAGCATTTT.

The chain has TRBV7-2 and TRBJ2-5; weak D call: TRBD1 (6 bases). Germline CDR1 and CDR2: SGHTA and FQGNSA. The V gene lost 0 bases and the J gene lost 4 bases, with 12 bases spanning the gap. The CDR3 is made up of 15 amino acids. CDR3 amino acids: CASSLATIGGETQYF. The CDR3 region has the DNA TGTGCCAGCAGCTTAGCCACTATAGGGGGAGAGACCCAGTACTTC.

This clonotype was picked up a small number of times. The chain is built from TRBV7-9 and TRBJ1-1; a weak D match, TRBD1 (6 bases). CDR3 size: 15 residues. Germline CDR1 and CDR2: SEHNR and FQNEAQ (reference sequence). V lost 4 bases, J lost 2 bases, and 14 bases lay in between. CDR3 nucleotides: TGTGCCAGCAGCTATCGGTCAGGGGAAAACACTGAAGCTTTCTTT. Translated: CASSYRSGENTEAFF.

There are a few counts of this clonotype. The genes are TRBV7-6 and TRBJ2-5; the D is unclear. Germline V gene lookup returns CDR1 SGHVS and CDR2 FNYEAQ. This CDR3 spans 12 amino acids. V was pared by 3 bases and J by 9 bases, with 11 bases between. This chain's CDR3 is CASSFAPESQYF. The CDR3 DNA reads TGTGCCAGCAGCTTCGCGCCGGAGTCCCAGTACTTC.

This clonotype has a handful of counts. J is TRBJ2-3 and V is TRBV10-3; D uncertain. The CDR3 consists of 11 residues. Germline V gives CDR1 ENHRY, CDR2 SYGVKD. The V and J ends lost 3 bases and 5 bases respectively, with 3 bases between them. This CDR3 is CAISDGDTQYF. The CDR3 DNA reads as TGTGCCATCAGTGACGGAGATACGCAGTATTTT.

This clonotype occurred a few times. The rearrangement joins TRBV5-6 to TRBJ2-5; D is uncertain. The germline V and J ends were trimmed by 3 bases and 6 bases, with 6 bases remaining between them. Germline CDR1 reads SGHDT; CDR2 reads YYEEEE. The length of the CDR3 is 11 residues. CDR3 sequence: CASSSQKTQYF. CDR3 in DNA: TGTGCCAGCAGCTCCCAGAAGACCCAGTACTTC. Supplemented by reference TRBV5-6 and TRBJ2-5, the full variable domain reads DAGVTQSPTHLIKTRGQQVTLRCSPKSGHDTVSWYQQALGQGPQFIFQYYEEEERQRGNFPDRFSGHQFPNYSSELNVNALLLGDSALYLCASSSQKTQYFGPGTRLLVL.

The chain's CDR3 is CASSLQVHWPQHF. The CDR3 nucleotides read TGTGCCAGCAGCTTACAGGTGCACTGGCCCCAGCATTTT. The V gene is TRBV7-9, the J gene TRBJ1-5; D unclear. CDR3 length: 13 residues. Germline V CDR1 and CDR2: SEHNR, FQNEAQ (reference sequence). The ends were cut back, 2 bases at V and 9 bases at J, with 11 bases in the middle.

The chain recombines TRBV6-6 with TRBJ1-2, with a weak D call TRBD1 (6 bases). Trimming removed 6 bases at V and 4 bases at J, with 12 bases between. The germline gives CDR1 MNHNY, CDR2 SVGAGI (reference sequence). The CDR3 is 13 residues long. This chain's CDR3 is CASRLGQSYGYTF. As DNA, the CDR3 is TGTGCCAGCAGGCTGGGACAAAGCTATGGCTACACCTTC.

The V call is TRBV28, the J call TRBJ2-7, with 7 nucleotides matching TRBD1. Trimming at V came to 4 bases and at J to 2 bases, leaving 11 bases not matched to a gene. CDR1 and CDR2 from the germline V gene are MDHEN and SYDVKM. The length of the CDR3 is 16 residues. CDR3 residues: CASSSPAIGTAYEQYF. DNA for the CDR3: TGTGCCAGCAGTTCTCCCGCCATAGGGACAGCCTACGAGCAGTACTTC.

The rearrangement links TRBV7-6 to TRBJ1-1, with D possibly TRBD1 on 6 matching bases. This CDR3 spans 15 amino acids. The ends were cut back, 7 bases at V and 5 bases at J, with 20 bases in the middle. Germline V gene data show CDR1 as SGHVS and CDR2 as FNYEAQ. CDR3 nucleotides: TGTGCCAGCACGTTCGGCGAACAGGGCGGGACTGAAGCTTTCTTT. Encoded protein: CASTFGEQGGTEAFF.

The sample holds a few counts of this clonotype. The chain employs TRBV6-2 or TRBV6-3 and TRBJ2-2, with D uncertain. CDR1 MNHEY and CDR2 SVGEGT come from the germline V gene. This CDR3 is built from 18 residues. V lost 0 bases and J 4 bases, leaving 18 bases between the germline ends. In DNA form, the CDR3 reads TGTGCCAGCAGTTACTCGATTTACCAAAACTGGGGCACCGGGGAGCTGTTTTTT. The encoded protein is CASSYSIYQNWGTGELFF.